This T cell receptor beta chain was captured in a study of shared clonotypes between healthy human individuals. Combination of CD45RO+ cells with CCR7-negative CD45RA+ TemRA cells was used for CD8 memory. Assay execution proceeded at the deep level. Generated by immunoSEQ multiplex PCR, the TCRdb table keeps only in-frame clones and is missing some. The sample consists of around 690,000 clones, about nine tenths of them appearing once. V was cut by 7 bases and J by 3 bases, with 14 bases left in between. This CDR3 comprises 13 residues. Germline V gives CDR1 SQVTM, CDR2 ANQGSEA. Material: memory CD8+ T cells from PBMCs. The subset is: CD45RO+ cells pooled with CCR7-negative TemRA cells. The origin of this receptor is a man in his late teens or twenties in good health. Some clones in this sample may be carry-over from other donors' samples. V usage is TRBV29-1 and J usage is TRBJ2-3; weak D call: TRBD1 (5 bases). DNA of the CDR3: TGCAGCGCCACACACAGGATGACAGATACGCAGTATTTT. Protein product: CSATHRMTDTQYF.